This T cell receptor (beta chain) was retrieved from a study of blood T cell repertoires in COVID-19. Study as a whole: Both acute and convalescent COVID-19 samples were obtained from the United States, Italy and Spain. T cells, B-cell-depleted T cells, or PBMCs provided the cDNA or gDNA that served as material.

Original processing notes: Estimates of nucleated cell counts were drawn from the amplification of reference gene primers. Method: immunoSEQ multiplex PCR; TCRdb's copy keeps in-frame clones and lacks some. D and trimming come from the DNA, and the V and J calls and clone size come from that table. The sample lists roughly 210,000 clones; roughly 90% were seen once. CDR3 length: 13 residues. Looked up from germline, CDR1 is MNHEY and CDR2 is SVGAGI. Trimming left V 9 bases short and J 0 bases short, with 11 bases between. This rearrangement joins TRBV6-5 to TRBJ1-2; weak D call: TRBD1 (6 bases). Material for sequencing was peripheral blood. The sequence came from a man aged 65-85 years with acute or convalescent COVID-19. The CDR3 DNA is TGTGCCAGTCGGACAGCTTCTAACTATGGCTACACCTTC. Amino acid sequence: CASRTASNYGYTF.